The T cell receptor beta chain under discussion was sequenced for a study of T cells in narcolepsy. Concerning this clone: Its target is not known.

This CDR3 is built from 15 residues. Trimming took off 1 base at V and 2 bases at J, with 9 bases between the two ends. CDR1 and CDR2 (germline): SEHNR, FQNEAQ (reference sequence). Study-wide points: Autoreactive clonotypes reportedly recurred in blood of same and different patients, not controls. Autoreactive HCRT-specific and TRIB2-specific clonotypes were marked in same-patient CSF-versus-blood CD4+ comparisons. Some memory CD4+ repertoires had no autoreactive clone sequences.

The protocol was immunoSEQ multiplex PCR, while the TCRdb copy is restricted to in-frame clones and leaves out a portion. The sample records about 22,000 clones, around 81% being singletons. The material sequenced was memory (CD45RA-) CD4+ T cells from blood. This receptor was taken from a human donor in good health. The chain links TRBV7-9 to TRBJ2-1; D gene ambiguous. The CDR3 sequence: CASSLGSSPYNEQFF. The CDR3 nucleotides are TGTGCCAGCAGCTTAGGCTCTTCGCCCTACAATGAGCAGTTCTTC.